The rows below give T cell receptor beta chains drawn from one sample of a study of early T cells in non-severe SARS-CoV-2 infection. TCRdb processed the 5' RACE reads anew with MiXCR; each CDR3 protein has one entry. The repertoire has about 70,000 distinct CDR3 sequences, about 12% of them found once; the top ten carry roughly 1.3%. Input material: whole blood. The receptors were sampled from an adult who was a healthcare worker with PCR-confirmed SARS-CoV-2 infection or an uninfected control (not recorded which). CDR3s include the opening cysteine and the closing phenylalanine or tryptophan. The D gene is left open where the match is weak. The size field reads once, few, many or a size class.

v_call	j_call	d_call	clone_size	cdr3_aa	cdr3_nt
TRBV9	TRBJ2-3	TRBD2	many	CASSPRTAGVTDTQYF	TGTGCCAGCAGCCCCCGAACAGCGGGGGTTACAGATACGCAGTATTTT
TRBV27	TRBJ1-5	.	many	CASSLAGESNQPQHF	TGTGCCAGCAGTTTAGCGGGGGAGAGCAATCAGCCCCAGCATTTT
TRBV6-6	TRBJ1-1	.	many	CASRRLNTEAFF	TGTGCCAGCCGCAGGTTGAACACTGAAGCTTTCTTT
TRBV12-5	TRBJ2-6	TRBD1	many	CASGPGQGVLSGANVLTF	TGTGCTAGTGGACCGGGACAGGGGGTACTCTCTGGGGCCAACGTCCTGACTTTC
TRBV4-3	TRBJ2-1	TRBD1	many	CASSQLRGQGQFF	TGCGCCAGCAGCCAGCTCAGGGGGCAGGGGCAGTTCTTC
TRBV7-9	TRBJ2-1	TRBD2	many	CASSSLTSGPEQFF	TGTGCCAGCAGCTCCCTTACTAGCGGCCCAGAGCAGTTCTTC
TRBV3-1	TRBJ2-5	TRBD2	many	CASSPPGSGVETQYF	TGTGCCAGCAGCCCGCCCGGTAGCGGGGTAGAGACCCAGTACTTC
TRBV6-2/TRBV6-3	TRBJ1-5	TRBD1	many	CASSYALGQGRNQPQHF	TGTGCCAGCAGCTACGCCCTCGGACAGGGCCGGAATCAGCCCCAGCATTTT
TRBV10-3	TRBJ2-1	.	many	CASRGTSFYNEQFF	TGTGCCTCACGGGGGACTTCCTTTTACAATGAGCAGTTCTTC
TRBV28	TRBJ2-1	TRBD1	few	CASTWGQAWDEQFF	TGTGCCAGCACTTGGGGACAGGCGTGGGATGAGCAGTTCTTC
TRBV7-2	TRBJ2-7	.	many	CASSLVATGKYEQYF	TGTGCCAGCAGCTTAGTGGCAACAGGAAAATACGAGCAGTACTTC
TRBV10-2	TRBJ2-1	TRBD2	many	CASTSSGGPINEQFF	TGCGCCAGCACTTCTAGCGGGGGGCCCATCAATGAGCAGTTCTTC
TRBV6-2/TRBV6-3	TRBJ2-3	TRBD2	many	CASSAGTSGADTQYF	TGTGCCAGCAGTGCCGGGACTAGCGGGGCAGATACGCAGTATTTT
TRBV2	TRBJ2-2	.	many	CASSEERVNTGELFF	TGTGCCAGCAGTGAAGAACGTGTGAACACCGGGGAGCTGTTTTTT
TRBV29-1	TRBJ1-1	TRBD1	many	CSVEGQGGDMNTEAFF	TGCAGCGTTGAAGGACAGGGCGGAGATATGAACACTGAAGCTTTCTTT
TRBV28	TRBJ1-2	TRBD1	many	CASSFRGPDGYTF	TGTGCCAGCAGTTTTAGGGGGCCTGATGGCTACACCTTC